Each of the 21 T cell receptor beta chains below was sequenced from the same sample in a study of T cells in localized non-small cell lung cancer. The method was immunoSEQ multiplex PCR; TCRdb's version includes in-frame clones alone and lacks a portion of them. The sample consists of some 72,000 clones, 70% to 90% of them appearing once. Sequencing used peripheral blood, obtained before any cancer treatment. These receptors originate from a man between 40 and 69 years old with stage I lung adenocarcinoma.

Here the CDR3 reads CASSLEKGFSNSPLHF. The CDR3 DNA reads TGTGCCAGCAGCTTAGAGAAGGGGTTTAGTAATTCACCCCTCCACTTT. V usage is TRBV7-2 and J usage is TRBJ1-6; tentative D call: TRBD1 (5 bases). CDR1 SGHTA and CDR2 FQGNSA come from the germline V gene. V shed 1 base and J shed 6 bases, with 13 bases lying between them. The CDR3 covers 16 residues.

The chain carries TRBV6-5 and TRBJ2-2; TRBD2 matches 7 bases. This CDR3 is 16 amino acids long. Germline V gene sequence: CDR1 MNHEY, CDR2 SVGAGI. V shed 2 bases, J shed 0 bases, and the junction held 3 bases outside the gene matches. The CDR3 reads CASSYSAGANTGELFF. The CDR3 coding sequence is TGTGCCAGCAGTTACAGCGCGGGAGCGAACACCGGGGAGCTGTTTTTT.

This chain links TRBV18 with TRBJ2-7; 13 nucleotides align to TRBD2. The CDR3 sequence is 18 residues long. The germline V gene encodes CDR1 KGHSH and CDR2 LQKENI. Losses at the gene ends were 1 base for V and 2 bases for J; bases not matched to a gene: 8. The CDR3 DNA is TGTGCCAGCTCACCACAAATACTAGCGGGAGGGCTAACCTACGAGCAGTACTTC. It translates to CASSPQILAGGLTYEQYF.

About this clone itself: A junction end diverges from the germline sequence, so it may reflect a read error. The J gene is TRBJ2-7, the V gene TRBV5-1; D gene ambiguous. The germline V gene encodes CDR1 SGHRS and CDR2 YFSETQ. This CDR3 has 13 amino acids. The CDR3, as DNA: TGCGCCAGCAGCTCGGCCAGTGCAGGACGTCATTTCTTC. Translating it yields CASSSASAGRHFF.

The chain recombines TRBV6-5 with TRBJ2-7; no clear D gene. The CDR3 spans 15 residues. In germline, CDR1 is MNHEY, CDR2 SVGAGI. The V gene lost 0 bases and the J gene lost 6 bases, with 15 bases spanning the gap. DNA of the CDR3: TGTGCCAGCAGTTACTCCACAGCTATTATCGGCGAGCAGTACTTC. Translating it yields CASSYSTAIIGEQYF.

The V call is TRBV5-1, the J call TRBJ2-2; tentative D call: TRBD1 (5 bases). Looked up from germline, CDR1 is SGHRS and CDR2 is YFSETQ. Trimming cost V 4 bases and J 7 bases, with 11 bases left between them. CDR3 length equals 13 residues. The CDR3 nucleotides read TGCGCCAGCAGCGCCGGACACGACGGGGAGCTGTTTTTT. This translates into CASSAGHDGELFF.

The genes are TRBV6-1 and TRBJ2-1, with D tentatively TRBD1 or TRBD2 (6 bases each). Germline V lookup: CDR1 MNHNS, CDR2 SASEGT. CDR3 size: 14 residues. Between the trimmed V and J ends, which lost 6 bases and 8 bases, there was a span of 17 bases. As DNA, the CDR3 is TGTGCCAGCAGACAGGGAGGTAGTGTCTATGAGCAGTTCTTC. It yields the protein CASRQGGSVYEQFF.

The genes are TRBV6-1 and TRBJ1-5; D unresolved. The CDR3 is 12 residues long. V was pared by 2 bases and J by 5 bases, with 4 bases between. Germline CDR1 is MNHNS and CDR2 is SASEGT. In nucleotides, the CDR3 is TGTGCCAGCAGTGAATATGATCAGCCCCAGCATTTT. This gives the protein CASSEYDQPQHF.

DNA for the CDR3: TGCGCCAGCAGCTTCGCACCCCCGGGGGCGGGGGAGGAGACCCAGTACTTC. This translates into CASSFAPPGAGEETQYF. The rearrangement joins TRBV5-1 to TRBJ2-5, with D possibly being TRBD2 (7 bases). Per the germline V gene, CDR1 is SGHRS and CDR2 is YFSETQ. The CDR3 covers 17 residues. V dropped 2 bases and J dropped 5 bases, with 22 bases sitting between them.

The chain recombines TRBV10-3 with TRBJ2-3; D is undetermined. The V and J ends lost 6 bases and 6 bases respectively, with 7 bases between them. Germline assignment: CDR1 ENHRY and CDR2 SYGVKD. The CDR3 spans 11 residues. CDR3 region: CAIRNQDTQYF. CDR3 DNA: TGTGCCATCAGGAATCAGGATACGCAGTATTTT.

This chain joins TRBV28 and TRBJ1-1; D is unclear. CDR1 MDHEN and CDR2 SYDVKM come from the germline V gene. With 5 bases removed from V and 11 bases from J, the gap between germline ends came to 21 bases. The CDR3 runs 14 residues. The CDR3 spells CASSGPGPVEMAFF. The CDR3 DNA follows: TGTGCCAGCAGTGGTCCGGGCCCCGTGGAGATGGCTTTCTTT.

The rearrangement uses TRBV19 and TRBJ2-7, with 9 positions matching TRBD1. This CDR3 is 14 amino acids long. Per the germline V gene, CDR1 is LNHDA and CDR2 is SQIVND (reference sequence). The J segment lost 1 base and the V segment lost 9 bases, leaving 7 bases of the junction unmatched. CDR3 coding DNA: TGTGCCAGCGGACCGGGACAGGGATCCTACGAGCAGTACTTC. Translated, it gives CASGPGQGSYEQYF.

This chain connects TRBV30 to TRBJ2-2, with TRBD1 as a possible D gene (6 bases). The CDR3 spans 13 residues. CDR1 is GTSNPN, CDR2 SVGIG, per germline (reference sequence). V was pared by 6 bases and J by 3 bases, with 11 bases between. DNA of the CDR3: TGTGCCTGTAGGGACACCTACACCGGGGAGCTGTTTTTT. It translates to CACRDTYTGELFF. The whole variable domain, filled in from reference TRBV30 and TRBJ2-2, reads SQTIHQWPATLVQPVGSPLSLECTVEGTSNPNLYWYRQAAGRGLQLLFYSVGIGQISSEVPQNLSASRPQDRQFILSSKKLLLSDSGFYLCACRDTYTGELFFGEGSRLTVL.

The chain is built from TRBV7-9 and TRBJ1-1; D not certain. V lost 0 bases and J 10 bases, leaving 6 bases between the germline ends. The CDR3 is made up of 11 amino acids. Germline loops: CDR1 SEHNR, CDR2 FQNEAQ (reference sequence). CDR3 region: CASSLAPGAFF. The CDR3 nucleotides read TGTGCCAGCAGCTTAGCGCCGGGAGCTTTCTTT.

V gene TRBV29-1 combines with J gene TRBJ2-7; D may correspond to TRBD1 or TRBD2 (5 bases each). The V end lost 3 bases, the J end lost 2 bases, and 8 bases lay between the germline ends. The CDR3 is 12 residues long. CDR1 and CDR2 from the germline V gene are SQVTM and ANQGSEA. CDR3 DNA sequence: TGCAGCGTTGATGAGGGACCCTACGAGCAGTACTTC. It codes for CSVDEGPYEQYF.

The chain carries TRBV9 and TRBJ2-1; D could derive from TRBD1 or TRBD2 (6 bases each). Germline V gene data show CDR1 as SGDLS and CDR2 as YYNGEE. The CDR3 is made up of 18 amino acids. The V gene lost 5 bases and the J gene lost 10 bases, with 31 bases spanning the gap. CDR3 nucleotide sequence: TGTGCCAGCAGTCCAATCACGAATCCGGGACGGCAAGGGGGGGAGCAGTTCTTC. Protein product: CASSPITNPGRQGGEQFF. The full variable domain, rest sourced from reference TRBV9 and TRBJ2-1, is DSGVTQTPKHLITATGQRVTLRCSPRSGDLSVYWYQQSLDQGLQFLIQYYNGEERAKGNILERFSAQQFPDLHSELNLSSLELGDSALYFCASSPITNPGRQGGEQFFGPGTRLTVL.

CDR3 sequence reads: CASSYKRRVNTGELFF. The CDR3 region has the DNA TGTGCCAGCAGTTACAAGCGCAGGGTAAACACCGGGGAGCTGTTTTTT. The chain carries TRBV6-5 and TRBJ2-2, with D possibly matching TRBD1 (5 bases). V lost 2 bases to trimming and J lost 2 bases, with 12 bases between them. The germline gives CDR1 MNHEY, CDR2 SVGAGI. The CDR3 extends over 16 amino acids.

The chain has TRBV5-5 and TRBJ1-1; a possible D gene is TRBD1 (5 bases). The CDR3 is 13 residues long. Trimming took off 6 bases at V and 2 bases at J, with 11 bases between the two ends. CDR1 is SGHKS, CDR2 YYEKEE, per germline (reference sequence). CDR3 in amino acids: CASTLTGNTEAFF. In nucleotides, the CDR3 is TGTGCCAGCACTTTAACAGGAAACACTGAAGCTTTCTTT.

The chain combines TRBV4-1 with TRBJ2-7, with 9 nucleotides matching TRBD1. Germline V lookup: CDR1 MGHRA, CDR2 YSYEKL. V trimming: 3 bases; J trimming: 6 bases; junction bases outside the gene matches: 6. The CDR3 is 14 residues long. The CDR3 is CASSQGQGVTEQYF. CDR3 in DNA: TGCGCCAGCAGCCAGGGACAGGGTGTAACCGAGCAGTACTTC.

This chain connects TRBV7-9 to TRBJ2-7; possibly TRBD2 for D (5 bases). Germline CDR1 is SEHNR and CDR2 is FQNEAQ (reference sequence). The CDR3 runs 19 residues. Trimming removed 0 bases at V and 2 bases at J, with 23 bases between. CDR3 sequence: CASSLATAGLTGSTYEQYF. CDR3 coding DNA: TGTGCCAGCAGCTTAGCGACTGCCGGGCTAACGGGGAGTACCTACGAGCAGTACTTC.

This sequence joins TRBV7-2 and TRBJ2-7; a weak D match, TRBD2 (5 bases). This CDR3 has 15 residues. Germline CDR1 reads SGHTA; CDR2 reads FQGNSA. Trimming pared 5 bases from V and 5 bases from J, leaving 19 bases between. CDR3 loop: CASSPPLAVGHEQYF. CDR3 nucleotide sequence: TGTGCCAGCAGCCCTCCCCTAGCAGTCGGTCACGAGCAGTACTTC.